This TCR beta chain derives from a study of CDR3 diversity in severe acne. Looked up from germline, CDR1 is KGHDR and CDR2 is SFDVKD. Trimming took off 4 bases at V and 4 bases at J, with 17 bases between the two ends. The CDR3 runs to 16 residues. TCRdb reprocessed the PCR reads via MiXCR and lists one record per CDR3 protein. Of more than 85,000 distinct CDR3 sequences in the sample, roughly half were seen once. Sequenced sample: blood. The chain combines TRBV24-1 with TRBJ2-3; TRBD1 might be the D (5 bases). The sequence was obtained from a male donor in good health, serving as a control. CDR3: CATSDYPGPGPDTQYF. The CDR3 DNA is TGTGCCACCAGTGACTATCCGGGCCCAGGGCCAGATACGCAGTATTTT.